This is a list of T cell receptor beta chains from one sample in a study of OX40 agonist ivuxolimab in advanced cancers. Method: immunoSEQ multiplex PCR; TCRdb's copy keeps in-frame clones and lacks some. This table holds around 57,000 clones, around 80% found once. Source: CD4+ or CD8+ T cells sorted from blood, taken in a trial of the OX40 agonist ivuxolimab. The receptors originated from an adult with an advanced solid tumor such as melanoma, head and neck, liver or kidney cancer. The CDR3 runs from the conserved cysteine through the conserved F or W. Fields, in order: V gene, clone size, D gene, J gene, CDR3 protein, CDR3 DNA. D genes are given only for firm matches. Not every row has a clone size; where given, it reads once, few, many or a size class.

V gene: TRBV5-1; clone size: -; D gene: -; J gene: TRBJ2-6; CDR3 protein: CASSLAPTGLNVLTF; CDR3 DNA: TGCGCCAGCAGCTTGGCCCCGACCGGGCTCAACGTCCTGACTTTC
V gene: TRBV5-4; clone size: -; D gene: -; J gene: TRBJ1-1; CDR3 protein: CASSLTTDKNTEAFF; CDR3 DNA: TGTGCCAGCAGCTTGACGACTGACAAGAACACTGAAGCTTTCTTT
V gene: TRBV6-5; clone size: -; D gene: TRBD1; J gene: TRBJ2-7; CDR3 protein: CASSGTGVSYEQYF; CDR3 DNA: TGTGCCAGCAGTGGGACAGGGGTATCCTACGAGCAGTACTTC
V gene: TRBV18; clone size: -; D gene: -; J gene: TRBJ2-5; CDR3 protein: CASSPGFVETQYF; CDR3 DNA: TGTGCCAGCTCACCAGGGTTTGTGGAGACCCAGTACTTC
V gene: TRBV25-1; clone size: -; D gene: -; J gene: TRBJ2-5; CDR3 protein: CASSGWTGREKETQYF; CDR3 DNA: TGTGCCAGCAGTGGTTGGACAGGGAGGGAGAAAGAGACCCAGTACTTC
V gene: TRBV7-9; clone size: few; D gene: -; J gene: TRBJ2-7; CDR3 protein: CASSRTAYEQYF; CDR3 DNA: TGTGCCAGCAGCCGAACCGCCTACGAGCAGTACTTC
V gene: TRBV6-6; clone size: -; D gene: TRBD1; J gene: TRBJ1-1; CDR3 protein: CANRAGTDTTEAFF; CDR3 DNA: TGTGCCAACCGGGCCGGGACAGATACCACTGAAGCTTTCTTT
V gene: TRBV5-6; clone size: once; D gene: -; J gene: TRBJ1-1; CDR3 protein: CASSLGVQPTRHSEAFF; CDR3 DNA: TGTGCCAGCAGCCTTGGGGTTCAACCCACCCGACACAGTGAAGCTTTCTTT
V gene: TRBV28; clone size: -; D gene: -; J gene: TRBJ2-7; CDR3 protein: CASSSVAVPYEQYF; CDR3 DNA: TGTGCCAGCAGTTCGGTTGCAGTACCCTACGAGCAGTACTTC
V gene: TRBV19; clone size: -; D gene: -; J gene: TRBJ1-1; CDR3 protein: CASSRGVGGAYTEAFF; CDR3 DNA: TGTGCCAGTAGTAGGGGGGTCGGGGGCGCGTACACTGAAGCTTTCTTT
V gene: TRBV7-9; clone size: -; D gene: -; J gene: TRBJ1-2; CDR3 protein: CASSSRTGHGYTF; CDR3 DNA: TGTGCCAGCAGCTCAAGGACGGGGCATGGCTACACCTTC
V gene: TRBV9; clone size: -; D gene: -; J gene: TRBJ1-6; CDR3 protein: CASSVGGAENSPLHF; CDR3 DNA: TGTGCCAGCAGCGTAGGGGGGGCAGAAAATTCACCCCTCCACTTT
V gene: TRBV10-3; clone size: -; D gene: -; J gene: TRBJ1-1; CDR3 protein: CAIRRNTEAFF; CDR3 DNA: TGTGCCATCAGACGGAACACTGAAGCTTTCTTT
V gene: TRBV5-1; clone size: few; D gene: -; J gene: TRBJ2-6; CDR3 protein: CASSLADKSGANVLTF; CDR3 DNA: TGCGCCAGCAGCCTAGCCGACAAGTCTGGGGCCAACGTCCTGACTTTC
V gene: TRBV9; clone size: -; D gene: -; J gene: TRBJ2-1; CDR3 protein: CASSGGGISSYNEQFF; CDR3 DNA: TGTGCCAGCAGCGGTGGGGGGATCAGCTCCTACAATGAGCAGTTCTTC
V gene: TRBV29-1; clone size: -; D gene: TRBD2; J gene: TRBJ2-3; CDR3 protein: CSVVIAGGTDTQYF; CDR3 DNA: TGCAGCGTTGTAATAGCGGGGGGCACAGATACGCAGTATTTT
V gene: TRBV4-2; clone size: -; D gene: TRBD1; J gene: TRBJ2-5; CDR3 protein: CASSQEVGTEQETQYF; CDR3 DNA: TGTGCCAGCAGCCAAGAGGTTGGGACAGAACAGGAGACCCAGTACTTC
V gene: TRBV5-3; clone size: -; D gene: -; J gene: TRBJ2-1; CDR3 protein: CASRGIFYNEQFF; CDR3 DNA: TGTGCGAGTCGAGGGATCTTCTACAATGAGCAGTTCTTC
V gene: TRBV7-2; clone size: -; D gene: -; J gene: TRBJ1-1; CDR3 protein: CASSLGVGAAAFF; CDR3 DNA: TGTGCCAGCAGCTTAGGGGTGGGGGCGGCAGCTTTCTTT
V gene: TRBV7-2; clone size: -; D gene: -; J gene: TRBJ1-6; CDR3 protein: CASSPDRGSLGSPLHF; CDR3 DNA: TGTGCCAGCAGCCCCGACCGGGGCAGCCTTGGATCACCCCTCCACTTT
V gene: TRBV2; clone size: -; D gene: -; J gene: TRBJ1-5; CDR3 protein: CASSPLVGVNSNQPQHF; CDR3 DNA: TGTGCCAGCAGTCCCCTGGTCGGGGTAAATAGCAATCAGCCCCAGCATTTT
V gene: TRBV1; clone size: -; D gene: -; J gene: TRBJ2-5; CDR3 protein: CTSSLASALRETQYF; CDR3 DNA: TGCACCAGCAGCCTGGCTAGCGCCCTCAGGGAGACCCAGTACTTC
V gene: TRBV9; clone size: few; D gene: TRBD1; J gene: TRBJ2-7; CDR3 protein: CASSVAAGGTGEQYF; CDR3 DNA: TGTGCCAGCAGCGTAGCGGCAGGGGGCACCGGCGAGCAGTACTTC
V gene: TRBV27; clone size: -; D gene: -; J gene: TRBJ1-2; CDR3 protein: CASSLTFNYGYTF; CDR3 DNA: TGTGCCAGCAGTTTAACCTTCAACTATGGCTACACCTTC
V gene: TRBV7-2; clone size: -; D gene: -; J gene: TRBJ2-5; CDR3 protein: CASRTAGQETQYF; CDR3 DNA: TGTGCCAGCAGAACTGCTGGCCAAGAGACCCAGTACTTC
V gene: TRBV7-4; clone size: -; D gene: -; J gene: TRBJ1-2; CDR3 protein: CASSLDRAGSRTF; CDR3 DNA: TGTGCCAGCAGCTTAGATCGGGCGGGCTCCCGCACCTTC
V gene: TRBV5-1; clone size: -; D gene: TRBD1; J gene: TRBJ1-2; CDR3 protein: CASSLRTGRGYTF; CDR3 DNA: TGCGCCAGCAGCTTGAGGACAGGGCGAGGCTACACCTTC